These T cell receptor beta chains were read from a single sample in a study of cytomegalovirus exposure and HLA in healthy donors. TCRdb keeps only in-frame clones here, not all; method: immunoSEQ multiplex PCR. The sample shows about 160,000 clones, roughly 79% of them seen only once. The sequencing input was PBMCs. The receptors originated from a woman aged 50 to 60 in good health and CMV-seronegative. The CDR3 runs from the conserved cysteine through the conserved F or W. The D gene is left open where the match is weak. Clone sizes are given selectively: once, few, many, or a class where the clone is expanded.

>TRBJ1-1|TRBD1|.|TRBV7-2
TGTGCCAGCAGCCCCGGACAGGGGGCTGGAAGAGCTTTCTTT
CASSPGQGAGRAFF
>TRBJ2-3|.|.|TRBV19
TGTGCCAGTAGTATAGCGGGGGTCTTAGATACGCAGTATTTT
CASSIAGVLDTQYF
>TRBJ2-3|.|.|TRBV4-3
TGCGCCAGCAGCCAAGAAGGGACGGGGGCAGATACGCAGTATTTT
CASSQEGTGADTQYF
>TRBJ2-7|TRBD1|.|TRBV5-1
TGCGCCAGCAGCTTGGGACAGGGTCCCTACGAGCAGTACTTC
CASSLGQGPYEQYF
>TRBJ1-6|.|few|TRBV7-9
TGTGCCAGCAGGTCCGAAGGGGATTCACCCCTCCACTTT
CASRSEGDSPLHF
>TRBJ2-5|TRBD1|.|TRBV7-7
TGTGCCAGCAGCCGCGACAGGGGGGCCCAAGAGACCCAGTACTTC
CASSRDRGAQETQYF
>TRBJ2-3|.|.|TRBV7-2
TGTGCCAGCAGCTTCCTCAGCACAGATACGCAGTATTTT
CASSFLSTDTQYF
>TRBJ1-3|.|.|TRBV11-2
TGTGCCAGCAGCCCAGACGCGGGGTTTGGAAACACCATACATTTT
CASSPDAGFGNTIHF
>TRBJ1-6|.|.|TRBV9
TGTGCCAGCTCGGACAGCTATAATTCACCCCTCCACTTT
CASSDSYNSPLHF
>TRBJ2-2|TRBD2|.|TRBV19
TGTGCCAGTAGTGTCCTTCTGCAGCGGGGATCCGGGGAGCTGTTTTTT
CASSVLLQRGSGELFF
>TRBJ1-6|.|.|TRBV11-3
TGTGCCAGCAGCTTCGTAGGAAGACTCACATTACGCCTGGATCCTTCACCCCTCCACTTT
CASSFVGRLTLRLDPSPLHF
>TRBJ1-5|.|.|TRBV28
TGTGCCAGCAGTTTATACGGGCAGGGCGGCAATCAGCCCCAGCATTTT
CASSLYGQGGNQPQHF
>TRBJ1-1|.|.|TRBV10-1
TGCGCAAACTTTGGGGGGGGTCGAGCTTTCTTT
CANFGGGRAFF
>TRBJ2-1|.|.|TRBV28
TGTGCCAGCCGAAGCAGGGGATGGCAGTTCTTC
CASRSRGWQFF
>TRBJ2-2|TRBD2|.|TRBV7-9
TGTGCCAGCAGCTTGAGGCGGGAGACCGGGGAGCTGTTTTTT
CASSLRRETGELFF
>TRBJ1-1|.|.|TRBV21-1
TGTGCCAGCAGCAAAGAGGAGGGGCAAGGGCACACTGAAGCTTTCTTT
CASSKEEGQGHTEAFF
>TRBJ1-1|TRBD1|.|TRBV7-2
TGTGCCAGCAGCGACAGGACAGGGGGAGCTTTCTTT
CASSDRTGGAFF
>TRBJ2-1|TRBD2|.|TRBV7-9
TGTGCCAGCATAGGGGCTAGCGGGAACAATGAGCAGCTCTTC
CASIGASGNNEQLF
>TRBJ1-1|TRBD1|.|TRBV19
TGTGCCAGTAGTAACCGAGGGACAGTGAACACTGAAGCTTTCTTT
CASSNRGTVNTEAFF
>TRBJ1-4|TRBD1|.|TRBV5-8
TGTGCCAGCAGCCCGACAGGGAGAACTAATGAAAAACTGTTTTTT
CASSPTGRTNEKLFF
>TRBJ1-3|.|.|TRBV4-1
TGCGCCAGCAGCCAAAAAGCCTGGAACACCATATATTTT
CASSQKAWNTIYF
>TRBJ1-1|.|few|TRBV5-4
TGTGCCAGCAGCTTGGATTTGTACTCTGAAGCTTTCTTT
CASSLDLYSEAFF
>TRBJ1-6|.|once|TRBV7-6
TGTGCCAGCAGCCTTGCGCTGGTGGATTCACCCCTCCACTTT
CASSLALVDSPLHF
>TRBJ2-1|.|.|TRBV30
TGTGCCTGGAGTGTTTCGCCGCCGAGATACAATGAGCAGTTCTTC
CAWSVSPPRYNEQFF
>TRBJ2-1|TRBD2|.|TRBV28
TGTGCCAGCAGTCAGCCTAGCGGGAGGGGGAATGAGCAGTTCTTC
CASSQPSGRGNEQFF
>TRBJ2-5|.|few|TRBV28
TGTGCCAACAGTCCCCCAGAGGTGACCCAAGAGACCCAGTACTTC
CANSPPEVTQETQYF
>TRBJ1-5|.|.|TRBV7-8
TGTGCCAGCAGCTACTCTAGCAATCAGCCCCAGCATTTT
CASSYSSNQPQHF
>TRBJ1-2|.|.|TRBV15
TGTGCCACCAGCAGAGATTCAGTCTATGGCTACACCTTC
CATSRDSVYGYTF
>TRBJ2-7|.|.|TRBV11-2
TGTGCCAGCAGCTCCGGGGTGGGGTACGAGCAGTACTTC
CASSSGVGYEQYF
>TRBJ2-5|TRBD1|few|TRBV7-8
TGTGCCAGCAGCCAGGGACAGGGGGAAGAGACCCAGTACTTC
CASSQGQGEETQYF
>TRBJ2-2|.|few|TRBV11-3
TGTGCCAGCAGCTTAGATCGCGGCCCAGAGCTGTTTTTT
CASSLDRGPELFF
>TRBJ2-1|.|.|TRBV9
TGTGCCAGCAGCGTAGAGTCCGCGGGCTTCGTGGACAATGAGCAGTTCTTC
CASSVESAGFVDNEQFF
>TRBJ2-3|TRBD2|.|TRBV10-3
TGTGCCATCAGTCCCGGGACTAGCGGGGGGGAAACGCAGTATTTT
CAISPGTSGGETQYF
>TRBJ2-1|TRBD2|.|TRBV7-2
TGTGCCAGCAGCAACACCCTAGGGACTAGCGGGGGGGAAAACAATGAGCAGTTCTTC
CASSNTLGTSGGENNEQFF
>TRBJ2-5|TRBD1|.|TRBV6-1
TGTGCCAGCAGTACTGGGACAGAAGAGACCCAGTACTTC
CASSTGTEETQYF
>TRBJ1-2|.|.|TRBV9
TGTGCCAGCAGCGTAGATCGGGGTAGCGGTGGCTACACCTTC
CASSVDRGSGGYTF
>TRBJ1-4|TRBD1|.|TRBV5-5
TGTGCCAGCAGAGCAGGGGGCCAGGAAAAACTGTTTTTT
CASRAGGQEKLFF